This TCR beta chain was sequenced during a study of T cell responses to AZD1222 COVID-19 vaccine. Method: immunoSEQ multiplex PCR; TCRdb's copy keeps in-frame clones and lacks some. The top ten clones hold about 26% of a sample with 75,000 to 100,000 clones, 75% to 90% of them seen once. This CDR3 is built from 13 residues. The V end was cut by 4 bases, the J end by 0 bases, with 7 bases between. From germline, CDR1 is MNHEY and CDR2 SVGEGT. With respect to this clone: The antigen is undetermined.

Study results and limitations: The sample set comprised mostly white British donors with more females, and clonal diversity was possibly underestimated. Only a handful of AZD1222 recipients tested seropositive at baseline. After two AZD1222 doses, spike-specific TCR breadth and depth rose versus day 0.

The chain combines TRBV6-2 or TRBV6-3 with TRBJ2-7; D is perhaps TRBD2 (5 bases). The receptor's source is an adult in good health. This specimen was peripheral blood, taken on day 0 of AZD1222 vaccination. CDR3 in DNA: TGTGCCAGCAGTTGGGGAGACTCCTACGAGCAGTACTTC. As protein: CASSWGDSYEQYF.